The rows below give T cell receptor beta chains drawn from one sample of a study of vaccination and CD4 T cells after COVID-19. TCRdb ran MiXCR on the PCR reads and lists one entry per CDR3 protein. The data show some 16,000 distinct CDR3 sequences, around 70% seen once. Antigens of these TCRs are unknown. Sequenced: CD4+ T cells from blood, cultured in vitro. The receptors were sampled from a human donor who had recovered from COVID-19. The CDR3 runs from the conserved cysteine through the conserved F or W. A D gene is named only where the DNA matches it firmly. A row's size may be missing; if present it is once, few, many or a size class.

v_call: TRBV27
j_call: TRBJ1-5
d_call: -
clone_size: -
cdr3_aa: CASSSRQIPNQPQHF
cdr3_nt: TGTGCCAGCAGTTCCCGACAGATCCCCAATCAGCCCCAGCATTTT

v_call: TRBV12-3/TRBV12-4
j_call: TRBJ1-1
d_call: -
clone_size: -
cdr3_aa: CASRPDTGRGRGAFF
cdr3_nt: TGTGCCAGCAGACCTGACACAGGGCGTGGTAGGGGAGCTTTCTTT

v_call: TRBV28
j_call: TRBJ1-5
d_call: -
clone_size: -
cdr3_aa: CASSLYRVNQPQHF
cdr3_nt: TGTGCCAGCAGTTTATACAGGGTTAATCAGCCCCAGCATTTT

v_call: TRBV6-1
j_call: TRBJ2-4
d_call: -
clone_size: -
cdr3_aa: CASRPDGAKNIQYF
cdr3_nt: TGTGCCAGCAGACCGGACGGAGCCAAAAACATTCAGTACTTC

v_call: TRBV30
j_call: TRBJ1-5
d_call: -
clone_size: -
cdr3_aa: CAWSAGSNQPQHF
cdr3_nt: TGTGCCTGGAGTGCAGGAAGCAATCAGCCCCAGCATTTT

v_call: TRBV24-1
j_call: TRBJ2-5
d_call: TRBD2
clone_size: -
cdr3_aa: CATSDQGLAGGPVETQYF
cdr3_nt: TGTGCCACCAGTGACCAAGGACTAGCGGGAGGGCCGGTTGAGACCCAGTACTTC

v_call: TRBV10-3
j_call: TRBJ1-3
d_call: -
clone_size: -
cdr3_aa: CAISREGIAGNTIYF
cdr3_nt: TGTGCCATCTCTAGGGAGGGGATCGCTGGAAACACCATATATTTT

v_call: TRBV7-3
j_call: TRBJ1-2
d_call: -
clone_size: -
cdr3_aa: CASSRTGRRNYGYTF
cdr3_nt: TGTGCCAGCAGCAGAACGGGCCGGAGAAACTATGGCTACACCTTC

v_call: TRBV5-1
j_call: TRBJ2-3
d_call: TRBD1
clone_size: -
cdr3_aa: CASSTRTGLTDTQYF
cdr3_nt: TGCGCCAGCAGCACCCGGACAGGGTTGACAGATACGCAGTATTTT

v_call: TRBV10-3
j_call: TRBJ1-5
d_call: TRBD1
clone_size: -
cdr3_aa: CAMGQGGQPQHF
cdr3_nt: TGTGCCATGGGACAGGGGGGACAGCCCCAGCATTTT

v_call: TRBV6-1
j_call: TRBJ1-1
d_call: TRBD1
clone_size: -
cdr3_aa: CASRPPTGGGTEAFF
cdr3_nt: TGTGCCAGCAGACCCCCGACAGGGGGCGGGACTGAAGCTTTCTTT

v_call: TRBV6-2/TRBV6-3
j_call: TRBJ1-5
d_call: TRBD1
clone_size: few
cdr3_aa: CASSSRDRGPQPQHF
cdr3_nt: TGTGCCAGCAGTAGCCGGGACAGGGGGCCCCAGCCCCAGCATTTT

v_call: TRBV27
j_call: TRBJ1-5
d_call: TRBD1
clone_size: -
cdr3_aa: CASSLWAGGINQPQHF
cdr3_nt: TGTGCCAGCAGTTTATGGGCAGGGGGAATCAATCAGCCCCAGCATTTT

v_call: TRBV12-3/TRBV12-4
j_call: TRBJ2-2
d_call: TRBD1
clone_size: -
cdr3_aa: CASSQRGGEGGELFF
cdr3_nt: TGTGCCAGCAGTCAAAGAGGGGGCGAGGGCGGGGAGCTGTTTTTT

v_call: TRBV20-1
j_call: TRBJ1-5
d_call: -
clone_size: few
cdr3_aa: CSAKNSGPNQPQHF
cdr3_nt: TGCAGTGCTAAAAATTCAGGACCGAATCAGCCCCAGCATTTT

v_call: TRBV3-1
j_call: TRBJ2-3
d_call: -
clone_size: -
cdr3_aa: CASSQDWTLNTDTQYF
cdr3_nt: TGTGCCAGCAGCCAAGATTGGACGTTGAACACAGATACGCAGTATTTT

v_call: TRBV7-3
j_call: TRBJ2-7
d_call: TRBD2
clone_size: few
cdr3_aa: CASSLMAGVYEQYF
cdr3_nt: TGTGCCAGCAGCTTAATGGCGGGAGTCTACGAGCAGTACTTC

v_call: TRBV6-5
j_call: TRBJ1-5
d_call: -
clone_size: -
cdr3_aa: CASSYSMDTRNQPQHF
cdr3_nt: TGTGCCAGCAGTTACTCGATGGACACTCGCAATCAGCCCCAGCATTTT